Here is one T cell receptor beta chain with its context. Roughly 0.45 to 1 ug RNA was reverse transcribed with random hexamers. Amplification of TCR beta CDR3 by immunoSEQ multiplex PCR spanned 54 Vbeta and 13 Jbeta. TCRdb reprocessed the immunoSEQ multiplex PCR reads via MiXCR and lists one record per CDR3 protein. The sample records about 300,000 distinct CDR3 sequences, approximately 85% being singletons. In blood CD8+ and CD4+ T cells, TCR beta underwent sequencing. TEMRA cells were enriched by FACS, while CD8+ and CD4+ T cells were obtained through a negative isolation that was performed magnetically. This sample was included in a study of CD8 T cells in Susac syndrome. Trimming took 5 bases from V and 4 from J, leaving 18 bases between them. From germline, CDR1 is SEHNR and CDR2 FQNEAQ (reference sequence). This CDR3 spans 15 amino acids.

This sequence was found in a human donor with multiple sclerosis. The chain links TRBV7-9 to TRBJ2-7, with D possibly matching TRBD1 (5 bases). The sequenced sample was CD8+ T cells from PBMCs. The CDR3 reads CASSPEIRVEYEQYF. The CDR3 coding sequence is TGTGCCAGCAGCCCAGAAATCAGGGTGGAATACGAGCAGTACTTC.